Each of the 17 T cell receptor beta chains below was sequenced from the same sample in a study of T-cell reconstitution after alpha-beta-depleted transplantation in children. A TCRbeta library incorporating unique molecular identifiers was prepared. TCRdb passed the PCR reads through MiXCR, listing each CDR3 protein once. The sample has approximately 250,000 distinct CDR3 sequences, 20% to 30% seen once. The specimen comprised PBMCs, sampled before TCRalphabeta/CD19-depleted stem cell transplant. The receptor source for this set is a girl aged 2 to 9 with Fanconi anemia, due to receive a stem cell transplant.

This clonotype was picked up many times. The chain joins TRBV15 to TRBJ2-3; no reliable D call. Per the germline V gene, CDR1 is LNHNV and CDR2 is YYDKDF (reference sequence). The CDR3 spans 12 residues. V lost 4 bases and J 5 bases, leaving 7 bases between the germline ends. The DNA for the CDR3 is TGTGCCACCAGCACTAGTGGAGATACGCAGTATTTT. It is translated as CATSTSGDTQYF.

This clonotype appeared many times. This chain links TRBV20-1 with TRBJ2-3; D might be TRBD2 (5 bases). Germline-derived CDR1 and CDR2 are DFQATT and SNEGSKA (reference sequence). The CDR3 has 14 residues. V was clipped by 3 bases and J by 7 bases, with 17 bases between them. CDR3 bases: TGCAGTGCTAGGTTGGGGAGCGACCCAAATACGCAGTATTTT. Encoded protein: CSARLGSDPNTQYF.

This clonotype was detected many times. The CDR3, as DNA: TGTGCCAGCAGTTCCGCCCTAGCGTCGTTCTTC. Protein sequence: CASSSALASFF. The chain employs TRBV12-3 or TRBV12-4 and TRBJ2-1, with D possibly TRBD2 on 6 matching bases. The CDR3 spans 11 residues. Trimming shortened V by 4 bases and J by 15 bases, and 13 bases separated the two germline ends.

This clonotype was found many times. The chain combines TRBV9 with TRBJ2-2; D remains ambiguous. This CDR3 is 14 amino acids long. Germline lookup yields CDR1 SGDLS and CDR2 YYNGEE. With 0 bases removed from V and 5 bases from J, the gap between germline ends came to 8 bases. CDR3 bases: TGTGCCAGCAGCGTAGGCCCCTTTACCGGGGAGCTGTTTTTT. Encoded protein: CASSVGPFTGELFF.

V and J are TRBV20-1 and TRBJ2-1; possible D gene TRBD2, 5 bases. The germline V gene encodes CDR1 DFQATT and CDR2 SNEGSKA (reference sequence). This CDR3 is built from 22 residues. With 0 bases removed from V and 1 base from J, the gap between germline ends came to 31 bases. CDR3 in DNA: TGCAGTGCTAGAGATCTAAGGTTTCGAGAGCAACCGGGGTCCCTTTCCTACAATGAGCAGTTCTTC. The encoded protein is CSARDLRFREQPGSLSYNEQFF.

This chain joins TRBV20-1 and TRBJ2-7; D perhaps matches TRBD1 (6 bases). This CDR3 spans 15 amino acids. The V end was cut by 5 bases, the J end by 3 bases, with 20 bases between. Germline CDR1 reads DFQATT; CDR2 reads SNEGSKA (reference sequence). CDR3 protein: CSAAVGGGRFYEQYF. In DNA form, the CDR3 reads TGCAGTGCTGCGGTGGGTGGGGGCCGCTTCTACGAGCAGTACTTC.

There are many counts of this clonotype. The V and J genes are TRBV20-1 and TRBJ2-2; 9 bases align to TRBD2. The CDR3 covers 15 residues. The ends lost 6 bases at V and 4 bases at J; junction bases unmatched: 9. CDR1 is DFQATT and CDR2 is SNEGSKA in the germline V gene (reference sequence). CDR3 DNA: TGCAGTGCCCCAGTCCTAGCGGGACGCACCGGGGAGCTGTTTTTT. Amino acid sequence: CSAPVLAGRTGELFF.

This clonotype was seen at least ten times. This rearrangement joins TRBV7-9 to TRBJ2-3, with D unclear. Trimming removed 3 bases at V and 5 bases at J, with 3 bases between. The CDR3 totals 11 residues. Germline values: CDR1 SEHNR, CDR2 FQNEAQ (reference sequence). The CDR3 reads CASSFGDTQYF. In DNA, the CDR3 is TGTGCCAGCAGCTTCGGAGATACGCAGTATTTT.

This CDR3 reads CASSLIAGGLSINEQFF. The CDR3 coding sequence is TGTGCCAGCAGCTTAATAGCGGGGGGGCTCTCGATCAATGAGCAGTTCTTC. The chain combines TRBV7-3 with TRBJ2-1; 11 positions match TRBD2. Germline V gene data show CDR1 as SGHTA and CDR2 as FQGTGA. This CDR3 is 17 amino acids long. J was trimmed by 6 bases and V by 1 base; bases with no gene match: 8.

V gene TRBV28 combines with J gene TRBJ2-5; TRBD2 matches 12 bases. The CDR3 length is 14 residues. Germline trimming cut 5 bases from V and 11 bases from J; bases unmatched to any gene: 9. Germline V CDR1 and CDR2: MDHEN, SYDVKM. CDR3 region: CASSARLAGVSQYF. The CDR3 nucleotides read TGTGCCAGCAGTGCTAGACTAGCGGGAGTGTCTCAGTACTTC.

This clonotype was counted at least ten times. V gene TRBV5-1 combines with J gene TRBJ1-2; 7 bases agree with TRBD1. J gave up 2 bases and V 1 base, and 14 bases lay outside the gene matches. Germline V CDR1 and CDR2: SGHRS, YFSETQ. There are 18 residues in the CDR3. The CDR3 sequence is CASSLYHLQGQYNYGYTF. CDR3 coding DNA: TGCGCCAGCAGCTTGTATCACCTACAGGGACAGTACAACTATGGCTACACCTTC.

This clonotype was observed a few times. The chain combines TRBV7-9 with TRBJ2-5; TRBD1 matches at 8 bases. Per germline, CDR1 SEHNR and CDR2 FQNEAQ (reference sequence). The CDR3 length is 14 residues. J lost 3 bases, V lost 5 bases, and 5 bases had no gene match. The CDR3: CASSRDRSEETQYF. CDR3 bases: TGTGCCAGCAGCCGGGACAGGTCCGAAGAGACCCAGTACTTC. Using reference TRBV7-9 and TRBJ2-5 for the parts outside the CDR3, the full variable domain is DTGVSQNPRHKITKRGQNVTFRCDPISEHNRLYWYRQTLGQGPEFLTYFQNEAQLEKSRLLSDRFSAERPKGSFSTLEIQRTEQGDSAMYLCASSRDRSEETQYFGPGTRLLVL.

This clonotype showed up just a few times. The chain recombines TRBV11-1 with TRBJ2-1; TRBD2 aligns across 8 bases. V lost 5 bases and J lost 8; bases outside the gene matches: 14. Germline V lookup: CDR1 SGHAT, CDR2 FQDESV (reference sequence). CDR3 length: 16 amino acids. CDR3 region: CASSGGRSGKLDEQFF. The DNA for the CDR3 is TGTGCCAGCAGCGGTGGACGTAGCGGGAAGCTCGATGAGCAGTTCTTC.

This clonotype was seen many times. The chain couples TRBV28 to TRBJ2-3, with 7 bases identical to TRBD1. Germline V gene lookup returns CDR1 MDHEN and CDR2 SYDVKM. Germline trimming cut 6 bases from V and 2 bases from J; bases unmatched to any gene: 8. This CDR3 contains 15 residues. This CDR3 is CASSEPGGDTDTQYF. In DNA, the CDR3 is TGTGCCAGCAGCGAACCAGGGGGTGACACAGATACGCAGTATTTT.

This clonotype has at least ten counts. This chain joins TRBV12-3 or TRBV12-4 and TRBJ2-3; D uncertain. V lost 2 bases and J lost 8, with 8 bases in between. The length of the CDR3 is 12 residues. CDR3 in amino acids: CASSLRRFTQYF. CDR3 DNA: TGTGCCAGCAGTTTAAGAAGGTTTACGCAGTATTTT.

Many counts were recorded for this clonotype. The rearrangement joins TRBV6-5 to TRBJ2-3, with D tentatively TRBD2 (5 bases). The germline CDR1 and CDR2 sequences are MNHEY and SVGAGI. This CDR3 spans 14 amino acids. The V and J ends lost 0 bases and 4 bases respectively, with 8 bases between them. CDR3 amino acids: CASSYSGVSDTQYF. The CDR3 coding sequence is TGTGCCAGCAGTTACTCGGGAGTGTCAGATACGCAGTATTTT.

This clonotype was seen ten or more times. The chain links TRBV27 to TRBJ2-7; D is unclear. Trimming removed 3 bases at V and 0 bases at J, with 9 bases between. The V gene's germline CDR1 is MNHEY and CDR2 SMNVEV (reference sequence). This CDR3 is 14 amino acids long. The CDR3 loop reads CASSLRTASYEQYF. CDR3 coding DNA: TGTGCCAGCAGTTTGCGGACGGCCTCCTACGAGCAGTACTTC.